The 16 T cell receptor beta chains below all came from one sample that was sequenced in a study of T-cell reconstitution after alpha-beta-depleted transplantation in children (TCRdb year 2016). The protocol used for the library was PCR. For sequencing, an Illumina HiSeq 2500 was employed. To normalize quantification of the TCRbeta repertoire, the TCR libraries were built with molecular barcoding that relied on unique molecular identifiers. TCRdb redid the processing of the public reads, applying fastp at Q25 and MiXCR, and retained in-frame beta chains. Identical CDR3 proteins give one entry, which carries the most common genes and DNA. Across this sample there are 300,000 to 400,000 distinct CDR3 sequences, with about 14% seen only once. About 3.9% of the sample is in the top ten clones. This sample comprised PBMCs, obtained from the stem cell graft. Receptors were obtained from a human donor who donated a stem cell graft to a child with Fanconi anemia.

The sample holds a few counts of this clonotype. The rearrangement joins TRBV20-1 to TRBJ2-1; 9 nucleotides agree with TRBD1. CDR1 is DFQATT, CDR2 SNEGSKA, per germline (reference sequence). The CDR3 covers 16 residues. The ends lost 5 bases at V and 2 bases at J; junction bases unmatched: 10. The CDR3 region has the DNA TGCAGTGCTCCCACAGGGGGCGAGGAAGCCTACAATGAGCAGTTCTTC. Translated, it gives CSAPTGGEEAYNEQFF.

This clonotype appeared a few times. The chain employs TRBV6-5 and TRBJ1-5; D perhaps matches TRBD1 (5 bases). Between the trimmed V and J ends, which lost 4 bases and 2 bases, there was a span of 15 bases. The CDR3 is 16 amino acids. The germline CDR1 and CDR2 sequences are MNHEY and SVGAGI. As DNA, the CDR3 is TGTGCCAGCAGTTCCCGCCAGCAGGGAGGCAATCAGCCCCAGCATTTT. Translation gives CASSSRQQGGNQPQHF.

V gene TRBV19 combines with J gene TRBJ1-2; 7 bases are a match to TRBD1. This CDR3 is built from 13 residues. Germline values: CDR1 LNHDA, CDR2 SQIVND (reference sequence). V was pared by 6 bases and J by 8 bases, with 9 bases of the junction left unmatched. CDR3 bases: TGTGCCAGTAGGCCCTGGACAGGAGAAGGCTACACCTTC. Residues: CASRPWTGEGYTF.

A single count supports this clonotype. CDR3 residues: CASSPGRGDEQYF. The CDR3 coding sequence is TGTGCCAGCAGCCCAGGACGGGGGGACGAGCAGTACTTC. The chain uses TRBV7-9 and TRBJ2-7; TRBD2 agrees at 7 bases. Per germline, CDR1 SEHNR and CDR2 FQNEAQ (reference sequence). The CDR3 totals 13 residues. V was pared by 5 bases and J by 5 bases, with 6 bases of the junction left unmatched. Complete variable domain (other parts from reference TRBV7-9 and TRBJ2-7): DTGVSQNPRHKITKRGQNVTFRCDPISEHNRLYWYRQTLGQGPEFLTYFQNEAQLEKSRLLSDRFSAERPKGSFSTLEIQRTEQGDSAMYLCASSPGRGDEQYFGPGTRLTVT.

This clonotype was seen a handful of times. The chain links TRBV15 to TRBJ1-2, with D maybe TRBD1 (5 bases). Germline V gene lookup returns CDR1 LNHNV and CDR2 YYDKDF (reference sequence). The CDR3 loop spans 14 amino acids. Trimming took 4 bases from V and 6 from J, leaving 15 bases between them. The CDR3 here is CATSTKDKINGYTF. DNA of the CDR3: TGTGCCACCAGCACTAAGGACAAGATAAATGGCTACACCTTC.

The chain couples TRBV4-3 to TRBJ1-4, with D tentatively TRBD1 (6 bases). With 0 bases removed from V and 7 bases from J, the gap between germline ends came to 12 bases. CDR1 is LGHNA and CDR2 is YSLEER in the germline V gene. The CDR3 totals 15 residues. CDR3 sequence (DNA): TGCGCCAGCAGCCAAGATACAGGGAGTGGTGAAAAACTGTTTTTT. Encoded protein: CASSQDTGSGEKLFF.

This clonotype was detected a few times. V is TRBV12-3 or TRBV12-4 and J is TRBJ1-1; TRBD1 aligns across 7 bases. Trimming removed 9 bases from V and 4 bases from J; junction bases left unmatched: 11. The CDR3 has 14 residues. CDR3 sequence: CASSVDRAGTEAFF. The CDR3 region has the DNA TGTGCCAGTTCCGTCGACAGGGCGGGCACTGAAGCTTTCTTT.

The chain couples TRBV9 to TRBJ2-5; D is unresolved. Germline CDR1 and CDR2: SGDLS and YYNGEE. The CDR3 length is 13 residues. Trimming pared 0 bases from V and 5 bases from J, leaving 8 bases between. CDR3 in DNA: TGTGCCAGCAGCGTAGGAGAGCTGGAGACCCAGTACTTC. It codes for CASSVGELETQYF.

The sample holds a few counts of this clonotype. The chain carries TRBV7-2 and TRBJ1-2; the match to TRBD1 covers 7 bases. The length of the CDR3 is 16 residues. Unmatched junction bases numbered 9, after V lost 1 base and J lost 4 bases. Germline CDR1 and CDR2: SGHTA and FQGNSA. This CDR3 is CASSLEGRGQSYGYTF. CDR3 nucleotide sequence: TGTGCCAGCAGCTTAGAGGGTAGGGGGCAGAGCTATGGCTACACCTTC.

The rearrangement uses TRBV21-1 and TRBJ2-5. TRBV21-1 is assigned pseudogene status. The CDR3 spans 11 residues. The CDR3 spells CASSIGETQYF. CDR3 DNA sequence: TGTGCCAGCAGCATCGGCGAGACCCAGTACTTC.

The table lists this clonotype with a few counts. The chain links TRBV5-1 to TRBJ2-2; 8 bases align to TRBD1. Germline loops: CDR1 SGHRS, CDR2 YFSETQ. The V and J ends lost 4 bases and 6 bases, in that order; junction bases with no gene match: 14. The CDR3 is made up of 17 amino acids. CDR3 loop: CASSPPRTGSIAGELFF. DNA of the CDR3: TGCGCCAGCAGCCCACCTCGGACAGGGTCGATCGCCGGGGAGCTGTTTTTT.

Only a few counts were recorded for this clonotype. The chain uses TRBV4-1 and TRBJ2-3; D unclear. This CDR3 comprises 14 residues. CDR1 is MGHRA and CDR2 is YSYEKL in the germline V gene. Trimming took 1 base from V and 4 from J, leaving 9 bases between them. Here the CDR3 DNA reads TGCGCCAGCAGCCAAGTTGAACACGCAGATACGCAGTATTTT. It codes for CASSQVEHADTQYF.

The table lists this clonotype with a few counts. The V and J genes are TRBV12-3 or TRBV12-4 and TRBJ1-4, with D perhaps matching TRBD1 (5 bases). V was pared by 6 bases and J by 3 bases, with 11 bases between. CDR3 length: 14 residues. CDR3 sequence reads: CASSTQGANEKLFF. DNA of the CDR3: TGTGCCAGCAGCACTCAGGGAGCTAATGAAAAACTGTTTTTT.

At least ten counts were recorded for this clonotype. The rearrangement joins TRBV20-1 to TRBJ1-1; D gene unclear. In germline, CDR1 is DFQATT, CDR2 SNEGSKA (reference sequence). The V and J ends lost 3 bases and 4 bases respectively, with 21 bases between them. CDR3 length: 16 amino acids. The CDR3 spells CSARGKHGLLGTEAFF. The CDR3, as DNA: TGCAGTGCTAGGGGAAAGCACGGACTGTTGGGCACTGAAGCTTTCTTT.

There are many counts of this clonotype. This rearrangement joins TRBV5-1 to TRBJ2-1; TRBD1 aligns across 8 bases. After removal of 4 bases from V and 5 bases from J, the junction contained 5 bases not matched to a gene. CDR1 is SGHRS and CDR2 is YFSETQ in the germline V gene. This CDR3 is built from 14 residues. The CDR3 DNA sequence: TGCGCCAGCAGCCAGGACAGGGTCCACAATGAGCAGTTCTTC. The encoded protein is CASSQDRVHNEQFF.

The rearrangement joins TRBV14 to TRBJ1-6; 7 bases agree with TRBD1. The ends lost 3 bases at V and 9 bases at J; junction bases unmatched: 5. Germline values: CDR1 SGHDN, CDR2 FVKESK. The CDR3 runs 14 residues. For the CDR3, the DNA is TGTGCCAGCAGCCAGGCAGGGGGGACTTCACCCCTCCACTTT. Residues: CASSQAGGTSPLHF.